This T cell receptor (beta chain) was captured in a study of a mutant IDH1 vaccine in newly diagnosed glioma (dated by TCRdb to the early 2020s). Notes on the research overall: Eight vaccinations were administered to patients in weeks 1, 3, 5, 7, 11, 15, 19 and 23, corresponding to visits V03 through V10. The 30 to 40 treated patients were roughly 62% male and roughly 40% female, with a mean age of roughly 40 years. Before enrollment, patients had received standard therapy of radiotherapy alone, temozolomide alone, or radiochemotherapy with temozolomide; most received the combination. In the chemotherapy-containing groups, vaccination started alongside temozolomide cycles, whereas in patients who had radiotherapy alone it started 4-6 weeks after radiotherapy. Peripheral blood was drawn at six visits: V03 (baseline), V05, V07, V10, V12 and V13. Longitudinal TCRB deep sequencing was done for 25 to 30 treated patients, wherever samples were available for exploratory analyses.

Counted from cysteine to phenylalanine, this CDR3 has 14 amino acids. The retained sequence is limited to the CDR3, 42 bases, with the frame set at the first base. Based on the germline V gene, the CDR1 and CDR2 sequences are SGHTA and FQGNSA. The V end gives up 4 bases and the J end 3 bases, leaving 4 bases in the junction not matched to a gene. In the paper's terms, the time point label means: week 5, during vaccination. Every vaccine dose consisted of 300 ug of a 20-mer mutant IDH1 peptide in Montanide, administered subcutaneously together with topical imiquimod. Newly diagnosed WHO grade 3 or 4 IDH1-mutant astrocytomas showing loss of nuclear ATRX were present in the donors. The samples were drawn from NOA16, a multicentre, single-arm, open-label phase I trial in Germany that tested a mutant IDH1 peptide vaccine in humans for the first time. The DNeasy Blood and Tissue Kit was used to extract genomic DNA from EDTA blood for TCRB sequencing.

The paper's findings and limits, for the study overall: Selection of PBMC samples for TCRB deep sequencing was based on availability. Immune responses induced by the vaccine were seen in approximately 93% of patients across multiple MHC alleles. According to the authors, sample limitations meant that analyses of patient blood samples could not be reproduced. No apparent relationship was observed between pseudoprogression and alterations in the top peripheral T cell clonotypes detected by TCRB sequencing.

Worth noting for this clone: Its antigen target is currently unknown. Base quality data are lacking; no much larger clone is found one base away.

Library generation was performed with the immunoSEQ multiplex PCR assay. Rearranged TCR beta chain sequences were amplified with the hsTCRB Kit following the manufacturer's protocol. Sequencing of TCRB libraries was carried out on an Illumina MiSeq. In the source study's methods: The proprietary platform of the kit vendor was used for demultiplexing, trimming and gene mapping. Not all clones reach the TCRdb copy of this immuneACCESS table, which keeps in-frame sequences only. Checked studies attribute under half of the gap to unresolved V genes and leave the rest unexplained. The V and J calls and clone size are taken from that table; D and trimming were inferred from the DNA. The sample records 30,000 to 40,000 clones, 45% to 70% of which are singletons. Together, the top ten hold approximately 9.9% of the sample.

The rearrangement combines TRBV7-2 with TRBJ2-5, with 8 junctional bases fitting TRBD1. The source is a young woman with glioma. The sequencing used PBMCs, collected from a glioma patient whose treatment included an IDH1 peptide vaccine. The DNA sequence is given as TGTGCCAGCAGCTCTGAGACAGGGGAAGAGACCCAGTACTTC. Translated, this is CASSSETGEETQYF.